This TCR beta chain was recovered during a study of T cell responses to AZD1222 COVID-19 vaccine. CDR3 length: 12 residues. With 4 bases removed from V and 5 bases from J, the gap between germline ends came to 9 bases. Germline loops: CDR1 LGHDT, CDR2 YNNKEL (reference sequence). The table came from immunoSEQ multiplex PCR; TCRdb's copy has only in-frame clones and leaves some out. The sample has 90,000 to 150,000 clones, 75% to 90% seen once. The V call is TRBV3-1 (or the pseudogene TRBV3-2), the J call TRBJ2-7; D may be TRBD2 (5 bases). The material sequenced was peripheral blood, taken 28 days after the second AZD1222 dose. The sequence was collected from an adult who received the AZD1222 COVID-19 vaccine. This chain's CDR3 is CASSRSGNEQYF. As DNA, the CDR3 is TGTGCCAGCAGCCGCTCCGGGAACGAGCAGTACTTC.